These 20 T cell receptor beta chains came from one sample sequenced in a study of shared clonotypes between healthy human individuals. Assay: immunoSEQ multiplex PCR; the TCRdb copy retains only in-frame clones and omits some. The top ten clones hold more than 0.9% of a sample with 1.5 million to 2.5 million clones, about 95% of them seen once. CD8 cells classed as naive were CD45RO-negative and positively selected for CCR7, excluding terminally differentiated effector memory CD45RA+ cells. Sample: naive CD8+ T cells sorted from blood. These receptors originate from a man aged 18 to 30 in good health.

This chain uses TRBV21-1 with TRBJ2-7; the tabulated D call, TRBD1, remains unverified against the DNA. TRBV21-1 is classified as a pseudogene. CDR3 size: 16 residues. The CDR3 reads CASSKGRTGATYEQYF. The CDR3 DNA reads TGTGCCAGCAGCAAAGGTCGGACAGGGGCAACCTACGAGCAGTACTTC.

This sequence joins TRBV27 and TRBJ1-5, with 7 nucleotides matching TRBD1. Trimming took 5 bases from V and 2 from J; bases not matched to a gene: 6. Germline loops: CDR1 MNHEY, CDR2 SMNVEV (reference sequence). The CDR3 is made up of 15 amino acids. The CDR3, as DNA: TGTGCCAGCAGTAGTACAGGGGTGGGCAATCAGCCCCAGCATTTT. This encodes CASSSTGVGNQPQHF.

This chain uses TRBV28 with TRBJ1-5; D gene ambiguous. Germline V CDR1 and CDR2: MDHEN, SYDVKM. The V end lost 1 base, the J end lost 3 bases, and 10 bases lay between the germline ends. The CDR3 sequence is 15 residues long. CDR3 in DNA: TGTGCCAGCAGTTTATCTGGGGATTTCAATCAGCCCCAGCATTTT. It specifies CASSLSGDFNQPQHF.

Comment on this clone: The sample contains more than one DNA sequence encoding this CDR3. The rearrangement joins TRBV9 to TRBJ2-1; either TRBD1 or TRBD2 may fit D (5 bases each). V dropped 0 bases and J dropped 1 base, with 8 bases sitting between them. Germline lookup yields CDR1 SGDLS and CDR2 YYNGEE. This CDR3 spans 15 amino acids. Written as DNA, the CDR3 is TGTGCCAGCAGCGTAGGGGACGGTTCCTACAATGAGCAGTTCTTC. Translation gives CASSVGDGSYNEQFF.

This chain joins TRBV9 and TRBJ2-5, with D perhaps TRBD2 (5 bases). The germline CDR1 and CDR2 sequences are SGDLS and YYNGEE. The CDR3 consists of 14 residues. Trimming removed 0 bases from V and 3 bases from J, with 9 bases in between. The CDR3 loop is CASSVGRQEETQYF. The CDR3 nucleotides read TGTGCCAGCAGCGTAGGGAGGCAAGAAGAGACCCAGTACTTC. The full variable domain, its missing parts supplied by reference TRBV9 and TRBJ2-5, is DSGVTQTPKHLITATGQRVTLRCSPRSGDLSVYWYQQSLDQGLQFLIQYYNGEERAKGNILERFSAQQFPDLHSELNLSSLELGDSALYFCASSVGRQEETQYFGPGTRLLVL.

The chain links TRBV7-9 to TRBJ2-7, with 14 bases that match TRBD2. The V gene end was trimmed by 5 bases and the J gene end by 3 bases; junction bases not matched to a gene: 9. Germline loops: CDR1 SEHNR, CDR2 FQNEAQ (reference sequence). The CDR3 covers 17 residues. CDR3 nucleotides: TGTGCCAGCAGCAGACTAGCGGGAGGGCACGAAAACTACGAGCAGTACTTC. It yields the protein CASSRLAGGHENYEQYF.

V gene TRBV9 combines with J gene TRBJ2-5; 12 bases are shared with TRBD1. J was trimmed by 5 bases and V by 4 bases; bases with no gene match: 9. CDR3 length: 16 amino acids. CDR1 and CDR2 (germline): SGDLS, YYNGEE. The CDR3 DNA reads as TGTGCCAGCAGCCCGCAGGGACAGGGGGCATGGGAGACCCAGTACTTC. Its protein is CASSPQGQGAWETQYF.

This chain links TRBV5-1 with TRBJ2-7, with 8 nucleotides matching TRBD1. CDR1 is SGHRS and CDR2 is YFSETQ in the germline V gene. CDR3 length equals 14 residues. V shed 7 bases, J shed 7 bases, and the junction held 13 bases outside the gene matches. The CDR3 region has the DNA TGCGCCAGCTCCTCCGGGACAGGCGGAAATGAGCAGTACTTC. Translation: CASSSGTGGNEQYF.

Concerning this clone itself: The junction shows a germline mismatch at one end, possibly a read error. The rearrangement links TRBV5-1 to TRBJ1-1, with 9 positions matching TRBD1. CDR3 size: 15 residues. Germline CDR1 SGHRS, CDR2 YFSETQ. The CDR3 nucleotides read TGCGCCAGCACCTTGGGGGGACAGGGCAACACTGAAGCTTTCTTT. Amino acids: CASTLGGQGNTEAFF.

The chain couples TRBV9 to TRBJ2-7, with D unclear. This CDR3 region has 14 residues. The V gene's germline CDR1 is SGDLS and CDR2 YYNGEE. V was pared by 0 bases and J by 2 bases, with 9 bases between. This CDR3 is CASSVDGYAYEQYF. CDR3 DNA sequence: TGTGCCAGCAGCGTAGACGGTTATGCCTACGAGCAGTACTTC.

The V call is TRBV7-8, the J call TRBJ2-7, with a weak D call TRBD2 (5 bases). V gave up 5 bases and J gave up 3 bases, with 17 bases separating them. The CDR3 extends over 15 amino acids. Germline assignment: CDR1 SGHVS and CDR2 FQNEAQ. In DNA, the CDR3 is TGTGCCAGCAGCCTCGAGGGCACCTCATACTACGAGCAGTACTTC. Translation gives CASSLEGTSYYEQYF.

Turning to this clone: The same CDR3 arises from other DNA sequences in this sample as well. The chain is built from TRBV6-5 and TRBJ1-1; D gene unclear. The CDR3 runs 11 residues. Trimming removed 2 bases at V and 5 bases at J, with 3 bases between. Per germline, CDR1 MNHEY and CDR2 SVGAGI. The CDR3: CASSYGTEAFF. The CDR3, as DNA: TGTGCCAGCAGTTACGGGACTGAAGCTTTCTTT.

V usage is TRBV6-6 and J usage is TRBJ2-1; TRBD1 aligns across 8 bases. CDR3 length: 13 amino acids. Germline CDR1 MNHNY, CDR2 SVGAGI (reference sequence). V lost 5 bases to trimming and J lost 8 bases; unmatched junction nucleotides: 5. CDR3 region: CASSEQGADEQFF. Written as DNA, the CDR3 is TGTGCCAGCAGTGAGCAGGGGGCGGATGAGCAGTTCTTC.

This clone was seen only once. Additional DNA sequences in this sample encode the identical CDR3. The chain links TRBV6-1 to TRBJ1-1; D ambiguous. CDR3 length: 12 residues. Germline assignment: CDR1 MNHNS and CDR2 SASEGT. Trimming removed 3 bases from V and 5 bases from J, with 7 bases in between. The CDR3 DNA follows: TGTGCCAGCAGTGACCCGGGGACTGAAGCTTTCTTT. Its protein is CASSDPGTEAFF.

The chain links TRBV5-1 to TRBJ2-6; 7 nucleotides agree with TRBD2. V trimming: 2 bases; J trimming: 0 bases; junction bases outside the gene matches: 5. CDR1 and CDR2 from the germline V gene are SGHRS and YFSETQ. This CDR3 is built from 17 residues. The CDR3 region has the DNA TGCGCCAGCAGCTTCGGGAGGTTGGGCTCTGGGGCCAACGTCCTGACTTTC. This encodes CASSFGRLGSGANVLTF.

V and J are TRBV2 and TRBJ1-5; no clear D gene. Germline V gene lookup returns CDR1 SNHLY and CDR2 FYNNEI. V lost 3 bases, J lost 11 bases, and 8 bases lay in between. The CDR3 consists of 11 residues. The CDR3 loop reads CASSDDGTQHF. The CDR3 nucleotides read TGTGCCAGCAGTGACGACGGGACCCAGCATTTT.

J is TRBJ2-7 and V is TRBV4-1; D is possibly TRBD1 (6 bases). This CDR3 is built from 18 residues. Trimming left V 0 bases short and J 0 bases short, with 18 bases between. The germline CDR1 and CDR2 sequences are MGHRA and YSYEKL. CDR3 nucleotide sequence: TGCGCCAGCAGCCAAGATTTTGAGGGGGAAATTAGCTCCTACGAGCAGTACTTC. This gives the protein CASSQDFEGEISSYEQYF.

CDR3 protein: CASSATGSDTQYF. CDR3 nucleotide sequence: TGTGCCAGCAGCGCGACAGGATCAGATACGCAGTATTTT. J is TRBJ2-3 and V is TRBV9; D is possibly TRBD1 (6 bases). The CDR3 runs 13 residues. The V end was cut by 3 bases, the J end by 4 bases, with 9 bases between. Germline CDR1 and CDR2: SGDLS and YYNGEE.

The rearrangement joins TRBV6-5 to TRBJ2-1, with TRBD2 matching over 8 bases. Germline CDR1 and CDR2: MNHEY and SVGAGI. The CDR3 contains 13 residues. V dropped 2 bases and J dropped 15; count of bases not matched to a gene: 9. CDR3 nucleotides: TGTGCCAGCAGTTACACTAGCGGAGCCGGGGGGTTCTTC. As protein: CASSYTSGAGGFF.

The chain has TRBV6-1 and TRBJ2-2; no definite D call. V lost 6 bases, J lost 2 bases, and 7 bases lay in between. CDR1 and CDR2 from the germline V gene are MNHNS and SASEGT. This CDR3 is 13 amino acids long. CDR3 sequence (DNA): TGTGCCAGCAGCGCCCTAAACACCGGGGAGCTGTTTTTT. Translated: CASSALNTGELFF.